The clone carrying this TCR beta chain was observed a few times. Its matching antigen is unknown. PCR involved 60 Vbeta and 13 Jbeta primers. Repertoires were generated with immunoSEQ multiplex PCR, while TCRdb's copy carries only in-frame clones and drops some. The sample holds roughly 98,000 clones, 62% seen once. Though probably carrying unrecorded immune exposures, donors were nominally healthy at sampling. The data are from a study of cytomegalovirus exposure and HLA in healthy donors. Germline V gives CDR1 SGHVS, CDR2 FQNEAQ. This CDR3 has 15 amino acids. Trimming removed 0 bases at V and 3 bases at J, with 9 bases between. Study-wide results and limits: Later genetic work tied a missense DCLRE1C variant to beta-chain V and J trimming. In a later analysis, productive TCRs from donors in an Asian-associated ancestry cluster reportedly carried fewer N-insertions than the cohort mean. Reports credit the classifier with highly specific, highly sensitive diagnosis of cytomegalovirus status.

The source is a woman aged 25 to 45 in good health and CMV-seropositive. The rearrangement uses TRBV7-8 and TRBJ1-5, with D unresolved. Specimen: PBMCs. DNA of the CDR3: TGTGCCAGCAGCTTAGCTCGACTCTTCAATCAGCCCCAGCATTTT. Protein: CASSLARLFNQPQHF.